What follows are 26 T cell receptor beta chains derived from one specimen sequenced in a study of graft-versus-host responses after intestinal transplantation. Clones were read by immunoSEQ multiplex PCR, and TCRdb kept only the in-frame ones, dropping some. The sample lists some 95,000 clones, around 90% occurring once. Their antigen targets remain unknown. Sequences were derived from unstimulated CD8+ T cells sorted from spleen or lymph node cells, sampled before intestinal transplant. The receptors derive from a human donor who received an intestinal transplant.

This chain links TRBV4-3 with TRBJ2-1, with 10 nucleotides matching TRBD2. J gave up 2 bases and V 0 bases, and 4 bases lay outside the gene matches. Germline CDR1 reads LGHNA; CDR2 reads YSLEER. CDR3 length equals 17 residues. The CDR3 region is CASSQEPSGGPYNEQFF. The CDR3 nucleotides read TGCGCCAGCAGCCAAGAACCTAGCGGGGGCCCCTACAATGAGCAGTTCTTC.

The rearrangement links TRBV5-1 to TRBJ1-4, with D unresolved. Germline CDR1 is SGHRS and CDR2 is YFSETQ. V was clipped by 0 bases and J by 5 bases, with 5 bases between them. The CDR3 runs to 13 residues. CDR3 sequence reads: CASSLGANEKLFF. The CDR3 coding sequence is TGCGCCAGCAGCTTGGGGGCAAATGAAAAACTGTTTTTT.

The chain combines TRBV6-5 with TRBJ2-2; 8 bases fit TRBD1. V shed 2 bases and J 5 bases; nucleotides not matched to a gene: 4. This CDR3 has 15 residues. Germline CDR1 reads MNHEY; CDR2 reads SVGAGI. DNA for the CDR3: TGTGCCAGCAGTTACGGGACAGGTTGGACCGGGGAGCTGTTTTTT. Its translation: CASSYGTGWTGELFF.

The chain carries TRBV27 and TRBJ2-5; 14 bases are shared with TRBD2. The CDR3 runs 15 residues. J was trimmed by 5 bases and V by 3 bases; bases with no gene match: 2. Per the germline V gene, CDR1 is MNHEY and CDR2 is SMNVEV (reference sequence). DNA for the CDR3: TGTGCCAGCAGTTTTGGGACTAGCGGGAGTGAGACCCAGTACTTC. It codes for CASSFGTSGSETQYF.

The chain has TRBV6-5 and TRBJ2-5; 12 bases map to TRBD2. Per germline, CDR1 MNHEY and CDR2 SVGAGI. The CDR3 has 16 residues. Trimming took 0 bases from V and 5 from J; bases not matched to a gene: 4. CDR3 coding DNA: TGTGCCAGCAGTTACTCCCCTAGCGGGGGGGCGGAGACCCAGTACTTC. The encoded protein is CASSYSPSGGAETQYF.

The chain employs TRBV7-9 and TRBJ2-1, with TRBD1 as a possible D gene (6 bases). Germline CDR1 and CDR2: SEHNR and FQNEAQ (reference sequence). CDR3 length equals 15 residues. The V and J ends lost 5 bases and 9 bases respectively, with 20 bases between them. Here the CDR3 reads CASSLPTGPDGEQFF. CDR3 nucleotide sequence: TGTGCCAGCAGCCTCCCTACAGGGCCAGATGGTGAGCAGTTCTTC.

As regards this clone: Different DNA sequences within this sample yield the same CDR3. This chain joins TRBV28 and TRBJ1-2, with a weak D call TRBD1 (6 bases). V was trimmed by 3 bases and J by 6 bases, leaving 11 bases between them. Germline assignment: CDR1 MDHEN and CDR2 SYDVKM. CDR3 size: 13 residues. The CDR3, as DNA: TGTGCCAGCAGTTTTCGGGGGGCAGATGGCTACACCTTC. Amino acids: CASSFRGADGYTF.

The chain joins TRBV19 to TRBJ1-1; D is uncertain. CDR3 length: 14 residues. Trimming removed 2 bases at V and 0 bases at J, with 7 bases between. Germline V lookup: CDR1 LNHDA, CDR2 SQIVND (reference sequence). DNA of the CDR3: TGTGCCAGTAGTATATCAGATATGAACACTGAAGCTTTCTTT. Encoded protein: CASSISDMNTEAFF.

The rearrangement joins TRBV30 to TRBJ1-2; 9 bases line up with TRBD1. This CDR3 has 16 residues. V was pared by 0 bases and J by 5 bases, with 10 bases of the junction left unmatched. From germline, CDR1 is GTSNPN and CDR2 SVGIG (reference sequence). The CDR3 nucleotides are TGTGCCTGGAGTGTACCCGGGACAGGGAAAGATTATGGCTACACCTTC. This translates into CAWSVPGTGKDYGYTF.

In DNA, the CDR3 is TGTGCCAGCAGCCCGTCCACTGAAGCTTTCTTT. Its translation: CASSPSTEAFF. The rearrangement links TRBV5-8 to TRBJ1-1; no definite D call. This CDR3 contains 11 residues. Germline assignment: CDR1 SGHTS and CDR2 YDEGEE. The V gene lost 4 bases and the J gene lost 4 bases, with 5 bases spanning the gap.

The chain combines TRBV4-1 with TRBJ2-7, with D perhaps matching TRBD2 (5 bases). Trimming left V 3 bases short and J 4 bases short, with 10 bases between. Per the germline V gene, CDR1 is MGHRA and CDR2 is YSYEKL. The CDR3 is 13 residues long. The DNA for the CDR3 is TGCGCCAGCAGCCAGTCCCCGGGATACGAGCAGTACTTC. Its translation is CASSQSPGYEQYF.

The chain has TRBV27 and TRBJ2-1, with 7 bases fitting TRBD2. Trimming removed 0 bases from V and 7 bases from J; junction bases left unmatched: 9. CDR3 length: 16 residues. CDR1 and CDR2 (germline): MNHEY, SMNVEV (reference sequence). This CDR3 is CASSLSGEGFLNEQFF. The CDR3 bases are TGTGCCAGCAGTTTATCAGGGGAGGGATTTCTTAATGAGCAGTTCTTC.

The gene calls are TRBV19 and TRBJ1-1, with TRBD1 matching over 10 bases. The germline V gene has CDR1 LNHDA and CDR2 SQIVND (reference sequence). Trimming took 6 bases from V and 6 from J; bases not matched to a gene: 10. The CDR3 has 15 amino acids. The CDR3 sequence is CASSDRDRGSSEAFF. Written as DNA, the CDR3 is TGTGCCAGTAGCGACCGGGACAGGGGATCGTCTGAAGCTTTCTTT.

The chain carries TRBV28 and TRBJ2-7; 11 nucleotides line up with TRBD2. The trim removed 6 bases at V and 3 bases at J, leaving 7 bases unmatched. The CDR3 has 15 amino acids. CDR1 and CDR2 from the germline V gene are MDHEN and SYDVKM. The CDR3 region is CASSPGLAGLYEQYF. The CDR3 DNA sequence: TGTGCCAGCAGCCCTGGACTAGCGGGCCTCTACGAGCAGTACTTC.

The genes are TRBV4-3 and TRBJ2-3; D gene uncertain. CDR3 size: 12 residues. V lost 0 bases, J lost 10 bases, and 8 bases lay in between. The germline CDR1 and CDR2 sequences are LGHNA and YSLEER. The CDR3 region is CASSQDGTPQYF. In DNA, the CDR3 is TGCGCCAGCAGCCAAGATGGTACACCGCAGTATTTT.

This clone showed up just a few times. The chain has TRBV6-5 and TRBJ1-3; TRBD1 might be the D (6 bases). This CDR3 has 15 residues. Germline lookup yields CDR1 MNHEY and CDR2 SVGAGI. Trimming removed 5 bases at V and 0 bases at J, with 11 bases between. The CDR3 DNA reads as TGTGCCAGCAGTGCCGGGACACTCTCTGGAAACACCATATATTTT. Protein sequence: CASSAGTLSGNTIYF.

The rearrangement joins TRBV28 to TRBJ2-2; TRBD1 matches at 9 bases. V gave up 5 bases and J gave up 3 bases; unmatched junction bases: 4. Germline V CDR1 and CDR2: MDHEN, SYDVKM. This CDR3 comprises 15 residues. CDR3: CASSRTGVYTGELFF. The DNA of the CDR3 is TGTGCCAGCAGTAGGACAGGGGTTTACACCGGGGAGCTGTTTTTT.

This rearrangement joins TRBV4-1 to TRBJ2-5; 10 nucleotides align to TRBD1. The CDR3 is made up of 16 amino acids. The germline gives CDR1 MGHRA, CDR2 YSYEKL. V lost 1 base and J lost 5; bases outside the gene matches: 7. CDR3 in DNA: TGCGCCAGCAGCCAAGGGCGACAGGGGGCGAGGGAGACCCAGTACTTC. It is translated as CASSQGRQGARETQYF.

J is TRBJ1-1 and V is TRBV7-9, with 8 bases aligning to TRBD1. CDR3 size: 16 residues. The V gene's germline CDR1 is SEHNR and CDR2 FQNEAQ (reference sequence). Losses at the gene ends were 5 bases for V and 2 bases for J; bases not matched to a gene: 10. The CDR3 sequence is CASSPTTGDFNTEAFF. The DNA for the CDR3 is TGTGCCAGCAGCCCGACGACAGGGGATTTTAACACTGAAGCTTTCTTT.

This chain connects TRBV5-1 to TRBJ2-7; TRBD2 aligns across 7 bases. After removal of 4 bases from V and 2 bases from J, the junction contained 6 bases not matched to a gene. There are 14 residues in the CDR3. Germline V gives CDR1 SGHRS, CDR2 YFSETQ. In DNA form, the CDR3 reads TGCGCCAGCAGCGCCACTAGCGTACCCTACGAGCAGTACTTC. Encoded protein: CASSATSVPYEQYF.

V gene TRBV7-8 combines with J gene TRBJ2-3; 14 nucleotides agree with TRBD2. Germline V gene data show CDR1 as SGHVS and CDR2 as FQNEAQ. V lost 6 bases to trimming and J lost 0 bases; unmatched junction nucleotides: 8. The CDR3 runs 18 residues. The CDR3 here is CASSDRTSGGFSTDTQYF. The CDR3 DNA sequence: TGTGCCAGCAGTGATAGGACTAGCGGGGGGTTTAGCACAGATACGCAGTATTTT.

The V gene is TRBV7-9, the J gene TRBJ2-3; TRBD2 is a possible D gene (6 bases). The ends were cut back, 1 base at V and 6 bases at J, with 11 bases in the middle. This CDR3 has 14 residues. Germline-derived CDR1 and CDR2 are SEHNR and FQNEAQ (reference sequence). The CDR3 sequence: CASSLVLARDTQYF. The CDR3 bases are TGTGCCAGCAGCTTAGTCCTAGCGCGGGATACGCAGTATTTT.

The gene calls are TRBV28 and TRBJ1-2; weak D call: TRBD1 (6 bases). With 6 bases removed from V and 4 bases from J, the gap between germline ends came to 18 bases. The CDR3 covers 15 residues. Germline-derived CDR1 and CDR2 are MDHEN and SYDVKM. The DNA of the CDR3 is TGTGCCAGCAGCCTAAACATAGACAGGACCTATGGCTACACCTTC. As protein: CASSLNIDRTYGYTF.

The gene calls are TRBV28 and TRBJ2-2; D remains unclear. CDR3 length: 13 amino acids. Germline V gene data show CDR1 as MDHEN and CDR2 as SYDVKM. V lost 3 bases and J lost 8, with 10 bases in between. CDR3 in DNA: TGTGCCAGCAGTTTCCCCGACATTGGGGAGCTGTTTTTT. Protein product: CASSFPDIGELFF. Complete variable domain (other parts from reference TRBV28 and TRBJ2-2): DVKVTQSSRYLVKRTGEKVFLECVQDMDHENMFWYRQDPGLGLRLIYFSYDVKMKEKGDIPEGYSVSREKKERFSLILESASTNQTSMYLCASSFPDIGELFFGEGSRLTVL.

The chain has TRBV27 and TRBJ2-1; TRBD1 matches at 9 bases. The CDR3 sequence is 16 residues long. V was pared by 5 bases and J by 0 bases, with 5 bases of the junction left unmatched. The germline gives CDR1 MNHEY, CDR2 SMNVEV (reference sequence). The CDR3 sequence: CASSRHRGPSYNEQFF. CDR3 bases: TGTGCCAGCAGTCGACACAGGGGGCCCTCCTACAATGAGCAGTTCTTC.

The chain links TRBV25-1 to TRBJ2-2; D is unclear. Looked up from germline, CDR1 is MGHDK and CDR2 is SYGVNS. The CDR3 contains 11 residues. Deletions cut 4 bases from V and 8 bases from J, with 5 bases between. The DNA for the CDR3 is TGTGCCAGCAGTGTTCGGGGGGAGCTGTTTTTT. It yields the protein CASSVRGELFF. Filled out from reference TRBV25-1 and TRBJ2-2, the complete variable domain reads EADIYQTPRYLVIGTGKKITLECSQTMGHDKMYWYQQDPGMELHLIHYSYGVNSTEKGDLSSESTVSRIRTEHFPLTLESARPSHTSQYLCASSVRGELFFGEGSRLTVL.